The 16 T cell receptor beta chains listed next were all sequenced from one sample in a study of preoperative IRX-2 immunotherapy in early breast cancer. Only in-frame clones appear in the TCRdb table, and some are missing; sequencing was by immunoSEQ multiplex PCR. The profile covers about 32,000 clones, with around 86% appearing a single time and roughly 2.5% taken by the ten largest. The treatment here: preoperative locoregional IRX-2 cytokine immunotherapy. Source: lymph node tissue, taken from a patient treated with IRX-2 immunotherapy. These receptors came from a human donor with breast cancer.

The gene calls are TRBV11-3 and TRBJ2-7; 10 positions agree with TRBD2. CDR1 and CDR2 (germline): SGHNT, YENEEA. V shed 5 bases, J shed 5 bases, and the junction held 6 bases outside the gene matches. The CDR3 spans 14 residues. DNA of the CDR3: TGTGCCAGCAGCCACAGCGGGAGGGACCACGAGCAGTACTTC. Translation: CASSHSGRDHEQYF.

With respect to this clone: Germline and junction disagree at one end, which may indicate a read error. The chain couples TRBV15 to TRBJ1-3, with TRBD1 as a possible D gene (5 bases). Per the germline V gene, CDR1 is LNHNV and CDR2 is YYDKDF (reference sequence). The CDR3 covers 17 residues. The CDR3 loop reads CASSHGGTQIPGNTIYF. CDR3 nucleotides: TGTGCCAGCAGCCACGGGGGGACCCAGATCCCTGGAAACACCATATATTTT.

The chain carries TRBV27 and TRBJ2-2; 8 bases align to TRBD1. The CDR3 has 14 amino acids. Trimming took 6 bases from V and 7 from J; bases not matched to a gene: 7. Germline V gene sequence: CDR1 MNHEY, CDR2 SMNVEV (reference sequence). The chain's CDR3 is CASSGTGGFGELFF. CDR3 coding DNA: TGTGCCAGCAGCGGGACAGGCGGGTTCGGGGAGCTGTTTTTT.

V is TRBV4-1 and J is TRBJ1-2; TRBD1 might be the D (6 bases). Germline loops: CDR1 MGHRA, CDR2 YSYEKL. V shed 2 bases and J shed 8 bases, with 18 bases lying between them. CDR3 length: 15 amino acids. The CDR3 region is CASSQPPGHISGYTF. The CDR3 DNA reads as TGCGCCAGCAGCCAACCTCCGGGACATATATCGGGCTACACCTTC.

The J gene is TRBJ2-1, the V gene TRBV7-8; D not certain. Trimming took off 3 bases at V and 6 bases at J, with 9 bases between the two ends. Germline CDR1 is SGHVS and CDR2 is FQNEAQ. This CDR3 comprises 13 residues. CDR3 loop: CASSFPASNEQFF. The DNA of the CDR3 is TGTGCCAGCAGCTTCCCAGCCAGCAATGAGCAGTTCTTC.

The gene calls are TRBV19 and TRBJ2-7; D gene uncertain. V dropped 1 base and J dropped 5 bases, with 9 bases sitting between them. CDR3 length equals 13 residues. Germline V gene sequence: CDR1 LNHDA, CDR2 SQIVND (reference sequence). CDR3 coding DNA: TGTGCCAGTAGTATAGGGCGTAGAAACGAGCAGTACTTC. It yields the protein CASSIGRRNEQYF.

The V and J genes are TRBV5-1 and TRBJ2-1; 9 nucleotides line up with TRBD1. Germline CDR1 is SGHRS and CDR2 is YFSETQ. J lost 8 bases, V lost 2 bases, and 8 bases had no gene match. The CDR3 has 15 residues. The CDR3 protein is CASSFGTGRSDEQFF. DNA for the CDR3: TGCGCCAGCAGCTTTGGGACAGGGAGGAGTGATGAGCAGTTCTTC.

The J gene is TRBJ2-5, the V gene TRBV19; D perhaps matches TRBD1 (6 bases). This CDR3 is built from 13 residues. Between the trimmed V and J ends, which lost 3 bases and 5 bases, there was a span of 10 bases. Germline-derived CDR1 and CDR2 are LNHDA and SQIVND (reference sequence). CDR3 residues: CASSITGRETQYF. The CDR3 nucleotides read TGTGCCAGTAGTATTACAGGGCGGGAGACCCAGTACTTC. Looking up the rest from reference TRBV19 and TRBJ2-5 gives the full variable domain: DGGITQSPKYLFRKEGQNVTLSCEQNLNHDAMYWYRQDPGQGLRLIYYSQIVNDFQKGDIAEGYSVSREKKESFPLTVTSAQKNPTAFYLCASSITGRETQYFGPGTRLLVL.

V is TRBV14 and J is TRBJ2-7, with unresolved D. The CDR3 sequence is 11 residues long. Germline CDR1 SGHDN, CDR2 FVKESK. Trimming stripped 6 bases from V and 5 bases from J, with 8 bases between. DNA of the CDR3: TGTGCCAGCAGTCTATATGACGAGCAGTACTTC. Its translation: CASSLYDEQYF.

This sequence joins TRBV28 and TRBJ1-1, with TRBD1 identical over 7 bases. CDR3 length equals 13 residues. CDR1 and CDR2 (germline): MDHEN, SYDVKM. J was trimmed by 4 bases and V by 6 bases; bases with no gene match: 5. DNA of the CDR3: TGTGCCAGCAGCCAGGGGGGCGGCACTGAAGCTTTCTTT. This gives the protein CASSQGGGTEAFF.

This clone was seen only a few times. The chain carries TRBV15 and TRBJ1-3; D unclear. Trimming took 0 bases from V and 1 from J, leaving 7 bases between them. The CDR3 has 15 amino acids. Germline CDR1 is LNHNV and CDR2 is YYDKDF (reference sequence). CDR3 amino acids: CATSRDPRSGNTIYF. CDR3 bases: TGTGCCACCAGCAGAGATCCACGGTCTGGAAACACCATATATTTT. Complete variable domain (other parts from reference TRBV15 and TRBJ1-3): DAMVIQNPRYQVTQFGKPVTLSCSQTLNHNVMYWYQQKSSQAPKLLFHYYDKDFNNEADTPDNFQSRRPNTSFCFLDIRSPGLGDTAMYLCATSRDPRSGNTIYFGEGSWLTVV.

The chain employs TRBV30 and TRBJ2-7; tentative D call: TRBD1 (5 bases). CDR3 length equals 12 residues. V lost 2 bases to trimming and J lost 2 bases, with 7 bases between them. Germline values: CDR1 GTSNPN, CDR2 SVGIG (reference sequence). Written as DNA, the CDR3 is TGTGCCTGGAGTCAGGGCCCCTACGAGCAGTACTTC. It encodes CAWSQGPYEQYF. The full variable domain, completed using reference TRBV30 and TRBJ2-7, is SQTIHQWPATLVQPVGSPLSLECTVEGTSNPNLYWYRQAAGRGLQLLFYSVGIGQISSEVPQNLSASRPQDRQFILSSKKLLLSDSGFYLCAWSQGPYEQYFGPGTRLTVT.

The CDR3 DNA reads TGTGCCAGTAGTATCCGACCCGGTCTGGGTTCCGAGCAGTACTTC. It encodes CASSIRPGLGSEQYF. V is TRBV19 and J is TRBJ2-7; D call uncertain. The germline gives CDR1 LNHDA, CDR2 SQIVND (reference sequence). The V end was cut by 3 bases, the J end by 6 bases, with 18 bases between. This CDR3 spans 15 amino acids.

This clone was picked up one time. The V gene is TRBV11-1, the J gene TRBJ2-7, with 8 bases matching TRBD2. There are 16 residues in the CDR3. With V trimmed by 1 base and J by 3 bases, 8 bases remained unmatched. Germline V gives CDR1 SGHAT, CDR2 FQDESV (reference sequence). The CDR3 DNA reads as TGTGCCAGCAGCTTAGGGGGCATTACTAGCGGCTACGAGCAGTACTTC. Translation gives CASSLGGITSGYEQYF.

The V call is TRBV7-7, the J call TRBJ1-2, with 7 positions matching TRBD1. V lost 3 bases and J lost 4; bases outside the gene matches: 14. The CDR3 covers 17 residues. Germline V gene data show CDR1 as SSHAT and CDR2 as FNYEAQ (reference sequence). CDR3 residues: CASSLVYGRQGGYGYTF. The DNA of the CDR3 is TGTGCCAGCAGCTTGGTTTATGGCCGACAGGGAGGCTATGGCTACACCTTC.

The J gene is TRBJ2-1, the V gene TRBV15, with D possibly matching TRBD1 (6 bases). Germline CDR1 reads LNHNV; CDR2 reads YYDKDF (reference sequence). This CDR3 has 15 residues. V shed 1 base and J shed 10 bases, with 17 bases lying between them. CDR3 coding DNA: TGTGCCACCAGCAGAGGTACCGGACAGATGGGCGAGCAGTTCTTC. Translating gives CATSRGTGQMGEQFF.